This T cell receptor (beta chain) was profiled in a study of shared clonotypes between healthy human individuals. Naive CD45RA+ and memory CD45RA-negative subsets were split from CD4+ cells. Study-level findings and limits: Clonotype sharing among the donors was expected to vary with sequencing depth. Across a handful of donors, naive CD4 shared roughly 5%, naive CD8 over 3%, memory CD4 more than 2%, memory CD8 about 0.4%.

Under the authors' procedure: ImmunoSEQ yielded junction-only sequences lacking quality scores, so filtering differed. TCRdb's copy holds only in-frame clones and misses some; the assay was immunoSEQ multiplex PCR. V and J calls and clone size are given by that table; D and trimming were obtained from the DNA. The sample yields fewer than 2.5 million clones, 90% to 95% seen once. On this clone: Its antigen is not known.

The germline V gene encodes CDR1 SGHTA and CDR2 FQGNSA. The CDR3 is 14 amino acids. V shed 7 bases, J shed 1 base, and the junction held 5 bases outside the gene matches. The chain recombines TRBV7-2 with TRBJ1-2; 8 positions agree with TRBD1. This clonotype was sampled from a man between 18 and 29 years old in good health. Some clones in this sample may be carry-over from other donors' samples. The specimen was naive CD4+ T cells from PBMCs. The subset was: CD45RA+ positively selected. The CDR3 spells CASTMTGDNYGYTF. CDR3 nucleotide sequence: TGTGCCAGCACCATGACAGGGGATAACTATGGCTACACCTTC.